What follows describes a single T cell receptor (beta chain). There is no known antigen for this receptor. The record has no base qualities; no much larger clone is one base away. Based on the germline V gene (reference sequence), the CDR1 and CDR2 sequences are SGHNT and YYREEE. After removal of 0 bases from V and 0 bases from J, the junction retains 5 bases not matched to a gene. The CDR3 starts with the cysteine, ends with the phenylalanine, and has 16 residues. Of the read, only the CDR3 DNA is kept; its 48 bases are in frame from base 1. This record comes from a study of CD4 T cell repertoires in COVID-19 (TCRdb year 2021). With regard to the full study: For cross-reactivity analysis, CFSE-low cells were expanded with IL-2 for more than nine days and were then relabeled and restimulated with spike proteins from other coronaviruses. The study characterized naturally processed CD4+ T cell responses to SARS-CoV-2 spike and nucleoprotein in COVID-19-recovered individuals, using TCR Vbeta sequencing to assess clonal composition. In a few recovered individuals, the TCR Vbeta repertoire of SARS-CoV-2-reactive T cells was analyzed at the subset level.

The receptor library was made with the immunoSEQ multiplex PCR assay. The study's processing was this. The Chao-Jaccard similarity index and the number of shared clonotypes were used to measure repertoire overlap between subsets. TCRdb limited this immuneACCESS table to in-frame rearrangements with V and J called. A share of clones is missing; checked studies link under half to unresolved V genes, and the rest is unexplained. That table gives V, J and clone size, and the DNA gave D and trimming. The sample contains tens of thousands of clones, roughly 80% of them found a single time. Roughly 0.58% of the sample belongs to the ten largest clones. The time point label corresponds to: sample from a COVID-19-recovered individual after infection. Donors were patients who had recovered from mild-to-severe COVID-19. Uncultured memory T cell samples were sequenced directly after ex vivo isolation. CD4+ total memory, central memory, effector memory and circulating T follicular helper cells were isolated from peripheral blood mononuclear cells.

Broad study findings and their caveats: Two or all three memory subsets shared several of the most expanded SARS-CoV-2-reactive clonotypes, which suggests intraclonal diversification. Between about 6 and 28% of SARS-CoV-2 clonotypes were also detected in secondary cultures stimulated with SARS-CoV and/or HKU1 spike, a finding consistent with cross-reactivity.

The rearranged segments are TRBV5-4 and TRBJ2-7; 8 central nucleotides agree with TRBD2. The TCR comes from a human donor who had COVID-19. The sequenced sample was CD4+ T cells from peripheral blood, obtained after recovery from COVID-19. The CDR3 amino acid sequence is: CASSLAGGGHSYEQYF. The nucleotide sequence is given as TGTGCCAGCAGCTTGGCCGGCGGGGGGCACTCCTACGAGCAGTACTTC.